This TCR beta chain appears in the sequencing data of a study of blood T cells in healthy people across ages. Study-level results: Across the age range, TCR beta diversity per million T cells fell in a roughly linear way.

In this sample, this clonotype turned up many times. Antigen: not known. Through a sample-barcoded 5' primer and a J-beta primer mix, a second PCR was run for 7 to 11 cycles. One entry per CDR3 protein results from TCRdb running MiXCR on the 5' RACE reads. The sample comprises 600,000 or so distinct CDR3 sequences, approximately 30% of which are singletons, and approximately 14% rests with the top ten. In terms of origin and age, donors were healthy Caucasian individuals from Russia aged roughly 6 to 100. Collection of ten milliliters of peripheral blood was performed for each donor. From germline, CDR1 is MNHEY and CDR2 SMNVEV (reference sequence). The CDR3 covers 14 residues.

The sample comprised blood. The genes are TRBV27 and TRBJ2-3; 9 bases match TRBD2. The sequence came from an elderly woman in good health. Here the CDR3 DNA reads TGTGCTAGCGGAATGGGACTAGCAACAGATACGCAGTATTTT. Translation: CASGMGLATDTQYF.